The entry below gives a single T cell receptor (beta chain) sequence along with its context. What it recognizes is unknown. The sample is drawn from a study of T cell responses to AZD1222 COVID-19 vaccine. Assay used: immunoSEQ multiplex PCR; TCRdb lists only in-frame clones, some missing. The sample has about 120,000 clones, 90% seen once. Broader study findings: A mostly white British donor set with more females was recruited, and clonal diversity was possibly underestimated. The peak T cell response came first, and repertoires were sampled only after it.

This CDR3 contains 18 residues. The germline CDR1 and CDR2 sequences are MNHNS and SASEGT. Trimming pared 0 bases from V and 2 bases from J, leaving 17 bases between. The chain carries TRBV6-1 and TRBJ1-5; tentatively, D is TRBD1 (6 bases). The sequencing here drew on peripheral blood, taken 28 days after the second dose of the MenACWY control vaccine. The clonotype comes from an adult who received the MenACWY meningococcal vaccine as a control. This chain's CDR3 is CASSEAGGGAPGNQPQHF. As DNA, the CDR3 is TGTGCCAGCAGTGAAGCAGGGGGGGGCGCGCCTGGCAATCAGCCCCAGCATTTT.